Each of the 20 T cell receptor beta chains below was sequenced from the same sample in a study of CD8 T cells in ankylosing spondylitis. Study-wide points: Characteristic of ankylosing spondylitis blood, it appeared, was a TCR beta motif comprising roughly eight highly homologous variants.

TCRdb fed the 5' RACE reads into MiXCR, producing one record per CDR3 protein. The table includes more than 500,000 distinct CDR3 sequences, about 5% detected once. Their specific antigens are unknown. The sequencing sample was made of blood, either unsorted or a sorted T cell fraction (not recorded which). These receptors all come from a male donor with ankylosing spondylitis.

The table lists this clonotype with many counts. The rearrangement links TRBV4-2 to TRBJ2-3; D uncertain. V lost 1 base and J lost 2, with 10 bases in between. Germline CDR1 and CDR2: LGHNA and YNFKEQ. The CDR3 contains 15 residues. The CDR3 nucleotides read TGTGCCAGCAGCCAAGTAACTATACCCACAGATACGCAGTATTTT. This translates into CASSQVTIPTDTQYF.

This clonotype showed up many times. The CDR3 here is CSGQGGGGEQYF. The CDR3 DNA reads as TGCAGCGGACAGGGGGGAGGAGGCGAGCAGTACTTC. The V call is TRBV29-1, the J call TRBJ2-7; TRBD1 matches 9 bases. The CDR3 has 12 residues. Germline CDR1 and CDR2: SQVTM and ANQGSEA. With 7 bases clipped from V and 6 bases from J, the junction kept 7 bases outside the gene matches.

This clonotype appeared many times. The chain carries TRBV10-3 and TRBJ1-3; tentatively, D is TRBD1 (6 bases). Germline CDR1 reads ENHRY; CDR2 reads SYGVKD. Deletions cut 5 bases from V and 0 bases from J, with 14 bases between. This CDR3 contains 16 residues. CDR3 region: CAISSRGARSGNTIYF. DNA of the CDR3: TGTGCCATCAGTTCCCGGGGGGCCCGCTCTGGAAACACCATATATTTT.

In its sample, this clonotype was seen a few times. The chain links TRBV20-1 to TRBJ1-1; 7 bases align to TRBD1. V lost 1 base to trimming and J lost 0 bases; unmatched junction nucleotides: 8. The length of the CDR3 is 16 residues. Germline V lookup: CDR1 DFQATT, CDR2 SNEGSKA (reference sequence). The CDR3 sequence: CSARVGTGAMNTEAFF. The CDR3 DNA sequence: TGCAGTGCTAGAGTGGGTACAGGGGCCATGAACACTGAAGCTTTCTTT.

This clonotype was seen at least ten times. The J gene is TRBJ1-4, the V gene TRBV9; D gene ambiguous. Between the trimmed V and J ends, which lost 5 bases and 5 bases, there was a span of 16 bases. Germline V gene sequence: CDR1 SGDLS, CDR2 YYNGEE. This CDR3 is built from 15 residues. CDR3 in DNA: TGTGCCAGCAGTGCCCGGGCCCGCTTCAATGAAAAACTGTTTTTT. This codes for CASSARARFNEKLFF.

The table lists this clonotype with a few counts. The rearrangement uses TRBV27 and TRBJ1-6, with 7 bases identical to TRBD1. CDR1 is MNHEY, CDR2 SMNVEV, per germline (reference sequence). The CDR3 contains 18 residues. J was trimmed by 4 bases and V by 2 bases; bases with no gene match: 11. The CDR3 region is CASSLQGQPKSYNSPLHF. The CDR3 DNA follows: TGTGCCAGCAGTTTACAGGGACAGCCAAAAAGTTATAATTCACCCCTCCACTTT.

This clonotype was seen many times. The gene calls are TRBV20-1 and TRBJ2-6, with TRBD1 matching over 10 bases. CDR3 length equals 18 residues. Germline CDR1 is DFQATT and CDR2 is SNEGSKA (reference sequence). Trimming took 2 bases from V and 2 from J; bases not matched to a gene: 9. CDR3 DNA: TGCAGTGCTAGATTCACGACAGGGGGCATACCTGGGGCCAACGTCCTGACTTTC. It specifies CSARFTTGGIPGANVLTF.

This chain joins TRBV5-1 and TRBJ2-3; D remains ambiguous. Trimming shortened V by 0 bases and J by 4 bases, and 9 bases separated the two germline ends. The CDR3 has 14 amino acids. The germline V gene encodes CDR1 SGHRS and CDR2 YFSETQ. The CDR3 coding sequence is TGCGCCAGCAGCTTGGCCGTGGCAGCAGATACGCAGTATTTT. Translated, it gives CASSLAVAADTQYF.

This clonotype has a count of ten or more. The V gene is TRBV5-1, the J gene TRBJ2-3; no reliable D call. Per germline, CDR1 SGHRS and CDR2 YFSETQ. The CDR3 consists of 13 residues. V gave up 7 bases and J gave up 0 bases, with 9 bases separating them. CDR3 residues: CASWVGSTDTQYF. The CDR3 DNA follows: TGCGCCAGCTGGGTCGGTAGCACAGATACGCAGTATTTT. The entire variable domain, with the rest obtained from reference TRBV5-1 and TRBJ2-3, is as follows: KAGVTQTPRYLIKTRGQQVTLSCSPISGHRSVSWYQQTPGQGLQFLFEYFSETQRNKGNFPGRFSGRQFSNSRSEMNVSTLELGDSALYLCASWVGSTDTQYFGPGTRLTVL.

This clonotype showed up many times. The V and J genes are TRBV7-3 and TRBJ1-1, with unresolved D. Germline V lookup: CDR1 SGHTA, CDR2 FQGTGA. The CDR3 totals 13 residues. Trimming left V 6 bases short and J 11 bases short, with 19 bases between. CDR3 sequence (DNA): TGTGCCAGCAGACAGAGTCCGGCGGCAGAGGCTTTCTTT. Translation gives CASRQSPAAEAFF.

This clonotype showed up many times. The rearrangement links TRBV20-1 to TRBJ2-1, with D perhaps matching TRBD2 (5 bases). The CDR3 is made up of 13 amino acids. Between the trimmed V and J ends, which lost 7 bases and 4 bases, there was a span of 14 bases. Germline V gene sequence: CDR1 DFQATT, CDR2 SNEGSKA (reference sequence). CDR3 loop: CSVFTPGYNEQFF. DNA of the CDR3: TGCAGTGTCTTTACCCCGGGGTACAATGAGCAGTTCTTC.

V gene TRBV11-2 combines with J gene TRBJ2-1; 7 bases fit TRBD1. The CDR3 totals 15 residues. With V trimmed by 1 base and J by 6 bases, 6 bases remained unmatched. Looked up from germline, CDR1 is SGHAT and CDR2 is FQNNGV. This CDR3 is CASSLVRGNINEQFF. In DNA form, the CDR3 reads TGTGCCAGCAGCTTAGTCAGGGGGAACATCAATGAGCAGTTCTTC.

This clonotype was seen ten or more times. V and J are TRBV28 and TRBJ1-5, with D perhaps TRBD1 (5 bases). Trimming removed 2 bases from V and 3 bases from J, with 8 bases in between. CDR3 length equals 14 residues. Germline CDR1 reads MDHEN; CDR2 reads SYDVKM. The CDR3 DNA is TGTGCCAGCAGTTTAGGAGGGGCCAATCAGCCCCAGCATTTT. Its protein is CASSLGGANQPQHF.

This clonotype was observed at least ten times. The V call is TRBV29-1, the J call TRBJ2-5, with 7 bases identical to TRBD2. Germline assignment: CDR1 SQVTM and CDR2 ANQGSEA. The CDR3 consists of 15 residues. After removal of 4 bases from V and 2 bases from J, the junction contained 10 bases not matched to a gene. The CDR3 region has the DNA TGCAGCGTTGGGGGTAATCGACTAGCTCAAGAGACCCAGTACTTC. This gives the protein CSVGGNRLAQETQYF.

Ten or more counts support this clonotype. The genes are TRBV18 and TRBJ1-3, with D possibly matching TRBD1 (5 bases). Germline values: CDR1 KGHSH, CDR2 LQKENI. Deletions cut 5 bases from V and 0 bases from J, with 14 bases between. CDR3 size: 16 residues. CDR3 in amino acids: CASSFSGTDSGNTIYF. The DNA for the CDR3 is TGTGCCAGCTCATTTTCCGGGACGGACTCTGGAAACACCATATATTTT. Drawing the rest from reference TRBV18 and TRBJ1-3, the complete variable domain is NAGVMQNPRHLVRRRGQEARLRCSPMKGHSHVYWYRQLPEEGLKFMVYLQKENIIDESGMPKERFSAEFPKEGPSILRIQQVVRGDSAAYFCASSFSGTDSGNTIYFGEGSWLTVV.

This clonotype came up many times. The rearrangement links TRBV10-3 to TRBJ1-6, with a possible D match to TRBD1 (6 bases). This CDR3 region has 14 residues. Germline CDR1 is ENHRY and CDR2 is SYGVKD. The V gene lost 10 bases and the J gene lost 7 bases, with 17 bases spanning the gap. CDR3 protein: CATLPGTGNSPLHF. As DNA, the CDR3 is TGTGCCACCCTGCCGGGCACAGGGAATTCACCCCTCCACTTT.

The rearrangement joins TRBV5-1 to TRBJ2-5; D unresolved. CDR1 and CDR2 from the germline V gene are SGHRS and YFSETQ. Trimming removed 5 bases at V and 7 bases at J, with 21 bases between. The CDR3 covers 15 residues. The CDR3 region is CASSPDGRRLGTQYF. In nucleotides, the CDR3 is TGCGCCAGCAGTCCCGACGGCAGGCGGCTAGGGACCCAGTACTTC.

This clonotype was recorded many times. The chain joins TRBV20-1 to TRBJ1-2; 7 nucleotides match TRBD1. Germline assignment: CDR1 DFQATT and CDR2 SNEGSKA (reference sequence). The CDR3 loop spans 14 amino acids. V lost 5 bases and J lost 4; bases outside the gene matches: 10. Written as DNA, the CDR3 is TGCAGTGCTCCCTCTGAGGGGGCCGGCTATGGCTACACCTTC. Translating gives CSAPSEGAGYGYTF.

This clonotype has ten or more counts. The CDR3: CASSLGDRGEAFF. The CDR3 DNA reads as TGCGCCAGCAGCTTGGGCGACAGGGGTGAAGCTTTCTTT. The chain is built from TRBV5-1 and TRBJ1-1; 8 nucleotides match TRBD1. V shed 0 bases and J 7 bases; nucleotides not matched to a gene: 2. Germline CDR1 is SGHRS and CDR2 is YFSETQ. The CDR3 has 13 amino acids.

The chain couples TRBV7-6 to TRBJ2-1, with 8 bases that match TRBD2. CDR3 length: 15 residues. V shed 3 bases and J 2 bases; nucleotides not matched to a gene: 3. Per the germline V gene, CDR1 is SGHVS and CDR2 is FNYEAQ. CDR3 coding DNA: TGTGCCAGCAGCTTGTCAGCGGGAGCCTACAATGAGCAGTTCTTC. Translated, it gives CASSLSAGAYNEQFF.